This T cell receptor beta chain was captured in a study of cytomegalovirus exposure and HLA in healthy donors. The CDR3 totals 15 residues. The PCR had 60 Vbeta and 13 Jbeta primers. Repertoires were generated with immunoSEQ multiplex PCR, while TCRdb's copy carries only in-frame clones and drops some. The data hold about 160,000 clones, with about 75% observed a single time. The clonotype was recovered from a woman between 50 and 59 years old in good health and CMV-seropositive. The sample taken for sequencing was PBMCs. The chain has TRBV1 and TRBJ2-1; the table calls TRBD2, which could not be checked here. TRBV1 is a documented pseudogene. The CDR3 sequence: CTSTQESLSYNEQFF. The CDR3 DNA reads as TGCACCAGCACCCAGGAGTCCCTCTCCTACAATGAGCAGTTCTTC.